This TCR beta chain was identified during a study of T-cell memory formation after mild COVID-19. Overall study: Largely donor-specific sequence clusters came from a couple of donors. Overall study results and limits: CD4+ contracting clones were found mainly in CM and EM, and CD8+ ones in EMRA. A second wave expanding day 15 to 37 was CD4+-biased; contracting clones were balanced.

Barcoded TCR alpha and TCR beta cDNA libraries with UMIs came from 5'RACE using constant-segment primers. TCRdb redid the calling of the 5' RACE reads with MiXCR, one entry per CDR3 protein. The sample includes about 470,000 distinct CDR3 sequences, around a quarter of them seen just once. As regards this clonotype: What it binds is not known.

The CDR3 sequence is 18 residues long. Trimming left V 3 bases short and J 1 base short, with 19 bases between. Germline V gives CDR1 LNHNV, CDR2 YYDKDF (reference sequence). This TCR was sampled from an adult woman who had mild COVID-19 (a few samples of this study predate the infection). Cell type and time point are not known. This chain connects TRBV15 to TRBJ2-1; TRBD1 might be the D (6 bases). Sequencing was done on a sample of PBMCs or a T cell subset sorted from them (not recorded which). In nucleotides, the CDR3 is TGTGCCACCAGCAGGTCCTCAGGGGCAGCTGGGTCCTACAATGAGCAGTTCTTC. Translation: CATSRSSGAAGSYNEQFF.